This note documents a single T cell receptor (beta chain) sequence. The naive CD8 subset, CD45RO-negative cells positively selected for CCR7, excluded terminally differentiated effector memory CD45RA+ cells. The table came from immunoSEQ multiplex PCR; TCRdb's copy has only in-frame clones and leaves some out. Here the sample spans 760,000 or so clones, about 96% being singletons. The V segment lost 4 bases and the J segment 2 bases; nucleotides outside the gene matches: 8. The CDR3 runs to 16 residues. Germline-derived CDR1 and CDR2 are MGHRA and YSYEKL. These data come from a study of shared clonotypes between healthy human individuals.

The chain uses TRBV4-1 and TRBJ2-3; 8 nucleotides agree with TRBD2. The sequenced material came from naive CD8+ T cells sorted from blood. The source is a man younger than 45 in good health. This CDR3 reads CASSRTSGGNTDTQYF. The CDR3 DNA reads TGCGCCAGCAGCCGAACTAGCGGAGGGAACACAGATACGCAGTATTTT.